The 11 T cell receptor beta chains in this list originate from one sample, sequenced in a study of blood T cell repertoires in COVID-19. Repertoires were generated with immunoSEQ multiplex PCR, while TCRdb's copy carries only in-frame clones and drops some. The sample includes fewer than 120,000 clones, 70% to 90% seen only once; the top ten take approximately 4.8%. The specimen sequenced was peripheral blood. The receptors shown here come from a human donor in a cohort sampled during active COVID-19.

CDR3 protein: CACPGTSGGYEQYF. In DNA, the CDR3 is TGTGCCTGCCCCGGGACTAGCGGGGGCTACGAGCAGTACTTC. The chain uses TRBV30 and TRBJ2-7; 14 bases are a match to TRBD2. The trim removed 6 bases at V and 3 bases at J, leaving 4 bases unmatched. This CDR3 has 14 residues. CDR1 is GTSNPN and CDR2 is SVGIG in the germline V gene (reference sequence).

The chain uses TRBV7-8 and TRBJ2-5; D is undetermined. The CDR3 totals 15 residues. Trimming cost V 1 base and J 0 bases, with 9 bases left between them. In germline, CDR1 is SGHVS, CDR2 FQNEAQ. The CDR3: CASSLDSNHQETQYF. CDR3 nucleotides: TGTGCCAGCAGCTTAGATTCAAATCACCAAGAGACCCAGTACTTC. The full variable domain, in which reference TRBV7-8 and TRBJ2-5 provide the parts outside the CDR3, is GAGVSQSPRYKVAKRGQDVALRCDPISGHVSLFWYQQALGQGPEFLTYFQNEAQLDKSGLPSDRFFAERPEGSVSTLKIQRTQQEDSAVYLCASSLDSNHQETQYFGPGTRLLVL.

The chain recombines TRBV30 with TRBJ2-1; TRBD2 aligns across 7 bases. V was clipped by 0 bases and J by 3 bases; unmatched bases: 14. This CDR3 spans 18 amino acids. Germline V gene data show CDR1 as GTSNPN and CDR2 as SVGIG (reference sequence). CDR3 sequence reads: CAWSVPVLAGAGYNEQFF. The CDR3, as DNA: TGTGCCTGGAGTGTACCGGTCCTTGCGGGAGCAGGCTACAATGAGCAGTTCTTC.

The chain links TRBV14 to TRBJ2-7; D is perhaps TRBD2 (6 bases). V was clipped by 0 bases and J by 3 bases, with 12 bases between them. This CDR3 is built from 15 residues. From germline, CDR1 is SGHDN and CDR2 FVKESK. The CDR3 here is CASSQELASYYEQYF. The CDR3 region has the DNA TGTGCCAGCAGCCAAGAACTAGCTAGCTACTACGAGCAGTACTTC.

V gene TRBV12-3 or TRBV12-4 combines with J gene TRBJ1-1; D unresolved. The V gene lost 6 bases and the J gene lost 0 bases, with 8 bases spanning the gap. CDR3 size: 13 residues. CDR3 loop: CASSVSMNTEAFF. The CDR3 bases are TGTGCCAGCAGCGTGAGCATGAACACTGAAGCTTTCTTT.

The rearrangement joins TRBV9 to TRBJ2-1, with 9 positions matching TRBD2. Germline CDR1 is SGDLS and CDR2 is YYNGEE. V lost 7 bases, J lost 0 bases, and 5 bases stayed unmatched. This CDR3 has 15 amino acids. The CDR3 region has the DNA TGTGCCAGCGGCAGTAGCGGGAGCTCCTACAATGAGCAGTTCTTC. Translation gives CASGSSGSSYNEQFF.

The chain links TRBV5-5 to TRBJ2-7; 7 bases align to TRBD1. Germline trimming cut 3 bases from V and 2 bases from J; bases unmatched to any gene: 8. The germline V gene has CDR1 SGHKS and CDR2 YYEKEE (reference sequence). This CDR3 region has 15 residues. CDR3 DNA sequence: TGTGCCAGCAGCTCTAGGCCGGGACAGACCTACGAGCAGTACTTC. This encodes CASSSRPGQTYEQYF.

The chain links TRBV5-3 to TRBJ2-7; D uncertain. Being an ORF, TRBV5-3 has a function that is uncertain. This CDR3 spans 13 amino acids. Trimming took off 1 base at V and 3 bases at J, with 8 bases between the two ends. The CDR3 bases are TGTGCCAGAAGCTTGACCCCCTACTACGAGCAGTACTTC. It is translated as CARSLTPYYEQYF.

In nucleotides, the CDR3 is TGTGCCAGTAGTATTATTAGCGGGGTGAGGACAGATACGCAGTATTTT. Translating gives CASSIISGVRTDTQYF. This chain uses TRBV19 with TRBJ2-3, with 8 bases aligning to TRBD2. Germline assignment: CDR1 LNHDA and CDR2 SQIVND (reference sequence). The CDR3 runs to 16 residues. J lost 3 bases, V lost 3 bases, and 8 bases had no gene match.

V usage is TRBV5-1 and J usage is TRBJ2-1; TRBD2 matches at 11 bases. CDR3 size: 15 residues. Germline-derived CDR1 and CDR2 are SGHRS and YFSETQ. V was clipped by 2 bases and J by 4 bases; unmatched bases: 2. The CDR3 bases are TGCGCCAGCAGCTTAACTAGCGGGGGTTACAATGAGCAGTTCTTC. Translating it yields CASSLTSGGYNEQFF.

This rearrangement joins TRBV13 to TRBJ2-7; 8 bases line up with TRBD2. The germline V gene has CDR1 PRHDT and CDR2 FYEKMQ (reference sequence). The CDR3 loop spans 14 amino acids. Trimming at V came to 3 bases and at J to 0 bases, leaving 1 base not matched to a gene. CDR3 nucleotide sequence: TGTGCCAGCAGCTTTACTAGCGGCTCCTACGAGCAGTACTTC. This gives the protein CASSFTSGSYEQYF.